This T cell receptor (beta chain) was sequenced during a study of molecular identifiers for immune sequencing clone quantification. In this sample, this clonotype turned up many times. The CDR3 is 16 amino acids. V lost 2 bases to trimming and J lost 0 bases, with 11 bases between them. Per the germline V gene, CDR1 is PRHDT and CDR2 is FYEKMQ (reference sequence). TCRdb re-called the PCR reads with MiXCR, one entry per CDR3 protein. Among around 460,000 distinct CDR3 sequences listed, about a fifth were seen once. The sample was naive CD8+ T cells from blood, with Jurkat cell RNA spiked in. Subset meaning: FACS-sorted CD8+CD4-CCR7+CD45RA+ naive T cells. This sequence was found in a human donor in good health. Some libraries in this study had Jurkat cell RNA spiked in. The gene calls are TRBV13 and TRBJ2-4; D remains unclear. The CDR3 DNA follows: TGTGCCAGCAGCTTAAGGCAGGAGTCAGCCAAAAACATTCAGTACTTC. The encoded protein is CASSLRQESAKNIQYF.